The clone carrying this TCR beta chain was recorded a few times. Its antigen is still unknown. The sample is drawn from a study of response to subunit inactivated influenza vaccine. Regarding the study as a whole: Few new T cells, the authors suggested, are recruited by each seasonal influenza vaccination.

V shed 6 bases, J shed 2 bases, and the junction held 3 bases outside the gene matches. The CDR3 contains 14 residues. Germline CDR1 and CDR2: MNHNS and SASEGT. TCRdb redid the calling of the RT-PCR reads with MiXCR, one entry per CDR3 protein. The sample carries hundreds of thousands of distinct CDR3 sequences, approximately 13% recorded once. The TCR comes from a man in his fifties or sixties who received an inactivated influenza vaccine. The sample in question was PBMCs from blood, obtained approximately 15 days before vaccination. V gene TRBV6-1 combines with J gene TRBJ2-5; 10 nucleotides line up with TRBD2. CDR3: CASRGLAVQETQYF. DNA for the CDR3: TGTGCCAGCAGAGGACTAGCGGTTCAAGAGACCCAGTACTTC.